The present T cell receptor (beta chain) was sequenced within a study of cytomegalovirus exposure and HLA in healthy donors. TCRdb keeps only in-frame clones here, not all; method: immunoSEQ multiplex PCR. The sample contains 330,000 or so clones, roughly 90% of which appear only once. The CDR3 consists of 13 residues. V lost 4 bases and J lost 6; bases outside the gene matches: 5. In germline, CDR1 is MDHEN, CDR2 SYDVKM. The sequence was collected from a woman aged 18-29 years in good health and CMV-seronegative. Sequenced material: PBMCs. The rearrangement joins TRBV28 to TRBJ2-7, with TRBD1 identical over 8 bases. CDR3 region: CASSSPDRGEQYF. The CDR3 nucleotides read TGTGCCAGCAGTTCCCCTGACAGGGGCGAGCAGTACTTC.